The clone carrying this T cell receptor (beta chain) was seen ten or more times. This sample was included in a study of CD8 T cells in ankylosing spondylitis. With V trimmed by 5 bases and J by 1 base, 3 bases remained unmatched. CDR3 length equals 15 residues. The germline CDR1 and CDR2 sequences are DFQATT and SNEGSKA (reference sequence). TCRdb reprocessed the 5' RACE reads with MiXCR, giving one entry per CDR3 protein. The sample has about 69,000 distinct CDR3 sequences, over 4% seen once. The J gene is TRBJ2-3, the V gene TRBV20-1; 13 bases match TRBD2. The receptor's source is a male donor with ankylosing spondylitis or in good health (not recorded which). The source material was blood, either unsorted or a sorted T cell fraction (not recorded which). This CDR3 is CSARTSGGGTDTQYF. The CDR3 region has the DNA TGCAGTGCTCGCACTAGCGGGGGGGGCACAGATACGCAGTATTTT.